This is a list of T cell receptor beta chains from one sample in a study of T cells after yellow fever vaccination. TCRdb itself ran the 5' RACE reads through MiXCR, one entry per CDR3 protein. The sample carries hundreds of thousands of distinct CDR3 sequences, 3.6% recorded once. This specimen consisted of PBMCs, obtained on the day of the yellow fever booster vaccination. The receptors originated from a man in his late teens or twenties who received the YFV17D yellow fever vaccine. The CDR3 runs from the conserved cysteine through the conserved F or W. Fields, in order: D gene, J gene, clone size, V gene, CDR3 protein, CDR3 DNA. A D gene is named only where the DNA matches it firmly. For some rows the clone size is stated as once, few or many, or as a class when expanded; others skip it.

>TRBD1|TRBJ1-6|NA|TRBV29-1
CSVGQGAGSPLHF
TGCAGCGTCGGACAGGGGGCAGGTTCACCCCTCCACTTT
>TRBD2|TRBJ2-1|many|TRBV7-2
CASSLDGTSGGNEQFF
TGTGCCAGCAGCTTAGATGGAACTAGCGGGGGCAATGAGCAGTTCTTC
>NA|TRBJ1-5|few|TRBV19
CARVPPSNQPQHF
TGTGCCAGAGTCCCCCCAAGCAATCAGCCCCAGCATTTT
>TRBD1|TRBJ2-7|many|TRBV12-3/TRBV12-4
CASSRTGSLAEQYF
TGTGCCAGCAGCAGGACAGGTAGCCTAGCCGAGCAGTACTTC
>NA|TRBJ2-5|many|TRBV20-1
CSADYQGRGETQYF
TGCAGTGCTGACTATCAGGGTAGGGGGGAGACCCAGTACTTC
>NA|TRBJ2-2|many|TRBV15
CATSLRRWQPNTGELFF
TGTGCCACCAGCTTACGCCGCTGGCAACCGAACACCGGGGAGCTGTTTTTT
>TRBD2|TRBJ2-2|many|TRBV7-9
CASSPTSGHYTGELFF
TGTGCCAGCAGCCCAACTAGCGGACACTACACCGGGGAGCTGTTTTTT
>NA|TRBJ2-2|NA|TRBV5-1
CASSLEGTITNTGELFF
TGCGCCAGCAGCTTGGAAGGCACGATAACGAACACCGGGGAGCTGTTTTTT
>TRBD1|TRBJ1-2|few|TRBV19
CASIIPGQGNGYTF
TGTGCCAGTATCATCCCAGGACAGGGGAATGGCTACACCTTC
>NA|TRBJ1-1|many|TRBV28
CASSLKSLAFF
TGTGCCAGCAGCCTTAAGTCCCTGGCTTTCTTT
>TRBD2|TRBJ2-1|NA|TRBV12-3/TRBV12-4
CASSLPGLANEQFF
TGTGCCAGCAGTCTACCGGGACTAGCGAACGAGCAGTTCTTC
>TRBD2|TRBJ2-3|many|TRBV24-1
CATSDSGTSGGTDTQYF
TGTGCCACCAGTGATTCCGGGACTAGCGGGGGCACAGATACGCAGTATTTT
>NA|TRBJ1-6|NA|TRBV2
CASSSGHYDRGHF
TGTGCCAGCAGTTCGGGACACTACGACCGTGGCCACTTT
>TRBD1|TRBJ2-1|many|TRBV9
CASSVRQGWFYNEQFF
TGTGCCAGCAGCGTACGACAGGGGTGGTTCTACAATGAGCAGTTCTTC
>TRBD1|TRBJ2-5|many|TRBV5-6
CASSLTGGFPQETQYF
TGTGCCAGCAGCTTGACAGGGGGCTTCCCCCAAGAGACCCAGTACTTC
>TRBD1|TRBJ2-7|few|TRBV3-1
CASSQTTGGVDEQYF
TGTGCCAGCAGCCAAACAACAGGGGGCGTCGACGAGCAGTACTTC
>NA|TRBJ2-1|many|TRBV27
CASSLPSGGDEQFF
TGTGCCAGCAGTTTACCCTCAGGGGGGGATGAGCAGTTCTTC
>TRBD1|TRBJ2-5|few|TRBV4-3
CASSPGQASIGTQYF
TGCGCCAGCAGCCCGGGACAGGCCTCTATAGGGACCCAGTACTTC
>TRBD2|TRBJ2-1|few|TRBV5-1
CASRQTSTPFF
TGCGCCAGCAGACAGACTAGCACGCCGTTCTTC
>TRBD1|TRBJ2-1|few|TRBV5-1
CASGGQGLSYNEQFF
TGCGCCAGCGGTGGACAGGGTCTCTCCTACAATGAGCAGTTCTTC
>NA|TRBJ2-3|many|TRBV2
CASVWDSTDTQYF
TGTGCCAGCGTCTGGGACAGCACAGATACGCAGTATTTT
>NA|TRBJ2-5|NA|TRBV5-4
CASSHPGRSGETQYF
TGTGCCAGCAGCCACCCCGGGCGGAGCGGGGAGACCCAGTACTTC
>NA|TRBJ2-2|few|TRBV7-6
CASSAINTGELFF
TGTGCCAGCAGCGCCATAAACACCGGGGAGCTGTTTTTT
>TRBD1|TRBJ1-1|NA|TRBV6-2/TRBV6-3
CASVETGYTEAFF
TGTGCCAGCGTGGAGACAGGGTACACTGAAGCTTTCTTT
>NA|TRBJ1-2|many|TRBV20-1
CSAAGRGGYGYTF
TGCAGTGCTGCTGGCAGGGGAGGCTATGGCTACACCTTC
>NA|TRBJ2-6|NA|TRBV6-5
CASSYQVTGANVLTF
TGTGCCAGCAGTTACCAGGTCACTGGGGCCAACGTCCTGACTTTC
>NA|TRBJ1-2|few|TRBV23-1
CASSQSWDGYTF
TGCGCCAGCAGTCAATCTTGGGACGGCTACACCTTC
>NA|TRBJ2-3|many|TRBV12-3/TRBV12-4
CASSFWDTDTQYF
TGTGCCAGCAGTTTTTGGGACACAGATACGCAGTATTTT
>TRBD1|TRBJ2-1|many|TRBV4-3
CASSQGGQHSYNEQFF
TGCGCCAGCAGCCAAGGGGGACAGCACTCCTACAATGAGCAGTTCTTC
>TRBD1|TRBJ2-1|many|TRBV6-5
CASSADRVQFF
TGTGCCAGCAGTGCTGACAGGGTGCAGTTCTTC
>NA|TRBJ2-2|NA|TRBV11-2
CASSLFRGRTGELFF
TGTGCCAGCAGCTTATTCCGGGGACGGACCGGGGAGCTGTTTTTT
>NA|TRBJ2-1|many|TRBV12-3/TRBV12-4
CASSFGLPTYNEQFF
TGTGCCAGCAGTTTCGGACTACCTACCTACAATGAGCAGTTCTTC
>TRBD2|TRBJ2-6|many|TRBV15
CATSRAGLAGGTSGANVLTF
TGTGCCACCAGCAGAGCCGGACTAGCGGGGGGGACCTCTGGGGCCAACGTCCTGACTTTC
>NA|TRBJ2-2|many|TRBV5-1
CASSLGGANTGELFF
TGTGCCAGCAGCTTAGGAGGGGCCAACACCGGGGAGCTGTTTTTT
>TRBD2|TRBJ2-4|few|TRBV20-1
CSARDSGRHIQYF
TGCAGTGCTAGAGATAGCGGGCGCCACATTCAGTACTTC
>TRBD1|TRBJ2-1|NA|TRBV20-1
CSATRGLHGRDNEQFF
TGCAGTGCTACCAGGGGGCTTCACGGGCGGGACAATGAGCAGTTCTTC
>NA|TRBJ2-4|many|TRBV24-1
CATDLVKRLAKNIQYF
TGTGCCACGGATTTAGTCAAGCGGCTAGCCAAAAACATTCAGTACTTC